The 3 T cell receptor beta chains given below trace back to one sample, sequenced in a study of T cells after yellow fever vaccination. TCRdb redid the calling of the 5' RACE reads with MiXCR, one entry per CDR3 protein. The sample carries around 50,000 distinct CDR3 sequences, 7.4% recorded once. Specimen: CD8+ T cells sorted from PBMCs, collected roughly 15 days after the first yellow fever vaccination. The receptors stem from a man aged 18 to 29 who received the YFV17D yellow fever vaccine.

In its sample, this clonotype was seen many times. The chain joins TRBV7-9 to TRBJ1-1; the match to TRBD1 covers 8 bases. From germline, CDR1 is SEHNR and CDR2 FQNEAQ (reference sequence). The length of the CDR3 is 12 residues. V dropped 6 bases and J dropped 7; count of bases not matched to a gene: 4. CDR3 sequence: CASSFGQGEAFF. Here the CDR3 DNA reads TGTGCCAGCAGTTTCGGACAGGGTGAAGCTTTCTTT.

Turning to this clonotype: A much bigger clone sits one base away, suggesting this may be a read error. The chain uses TRBV10-3 and TRBJ2-1, with D unclear. The CDR3 contains 13 residues. V was trimmed by 9 bases and J by 7 bases, leaving 16 bases between them. Per the germline V gene, CDR1 is ENHRY and CDR2 is SYGVKD. The CDR3 DNA sequence: TGTGCCATTACTGGCCCCAGTCTGAATGAGCAGTTCTTC. Encoded protein: CAITGPSLNEQFF.

This clonotype was observed at least ten times. This chain uses TRBV10-1 with TRBJ2-3; D remains ambiguous. This CDR3 has 14 amino acids. With 0 bases removed from V and 11 bases from J, the gap between germline ends came to 15 bases. The germline V gene has CDR1 WNHNN and CDR2 SYGVQD (reference sequence). Here the CDR3 DNA reads TGCGCCAGCAGTGAGTCGGTCACGCCAAATGGGCAGTATTTT. Amino acids: CASSESVTPNGQYF.